This T cell receptor (beta chain) was recovered during a study of blood T cell repertoires in COVID-19. Whole-study context: Sites in the United States, Italy and Spain provided acute and convalescent COVID-19 samples. PBMCs, B-cell-depleted T cells, or T cells provided the cDNA or gDNA that made up the material.

This clone was found many times. Assay: immunoSEQ multiplex PCR; the TCRdb copy retains only in-frame clones and omits some. The sample holds about 420,000 clones, about 87% seen once. This CDR3 has 13 residues. Germline V CDR1 and CDR2: LNHDA, SQIVND (reference sequence). V was pared by 5 bases and J by 7 bases, with 15 bases between. V is TRBV19 and J is TRBJ2-7; maybe TRBD2 (6 bases). The clonotype was recovered from a man aged 18-30 years with COVID-19, enrolled during active disease. The sequencing sample was made of peripheral blood. In nucleotides, the CDR3 is TGTGCCAGTAGTCCGGGGACTGGGGCTGAGCAGTACTTC. Protein sequence: CASSPGTGAEQYF.